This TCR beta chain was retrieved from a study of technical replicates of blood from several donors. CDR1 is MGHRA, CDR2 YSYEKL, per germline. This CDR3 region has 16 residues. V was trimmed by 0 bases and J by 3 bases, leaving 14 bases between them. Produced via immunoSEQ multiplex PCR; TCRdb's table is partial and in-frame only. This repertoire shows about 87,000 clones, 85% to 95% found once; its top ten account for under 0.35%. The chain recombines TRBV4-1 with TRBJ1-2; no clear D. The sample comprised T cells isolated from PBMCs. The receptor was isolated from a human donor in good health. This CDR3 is CASSQDNGGGYYGYTF. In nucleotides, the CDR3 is TGCGCCAGCAGCCAAGATAACGGTGGAGGTTACTATGGCTACACCTTC.